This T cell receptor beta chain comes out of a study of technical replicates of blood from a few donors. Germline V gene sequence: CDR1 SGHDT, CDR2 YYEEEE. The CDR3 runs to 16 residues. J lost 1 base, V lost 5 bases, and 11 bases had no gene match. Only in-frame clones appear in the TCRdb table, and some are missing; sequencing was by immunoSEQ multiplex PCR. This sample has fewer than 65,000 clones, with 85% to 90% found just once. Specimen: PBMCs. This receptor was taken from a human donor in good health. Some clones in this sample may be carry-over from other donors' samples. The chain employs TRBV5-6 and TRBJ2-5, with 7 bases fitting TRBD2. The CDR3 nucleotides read TGTGCCAGCAGTAACTGGGGCAGCGGGGCCCAAGAGACCCAGTACTTC. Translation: CASSNWGSGAQETQYF.